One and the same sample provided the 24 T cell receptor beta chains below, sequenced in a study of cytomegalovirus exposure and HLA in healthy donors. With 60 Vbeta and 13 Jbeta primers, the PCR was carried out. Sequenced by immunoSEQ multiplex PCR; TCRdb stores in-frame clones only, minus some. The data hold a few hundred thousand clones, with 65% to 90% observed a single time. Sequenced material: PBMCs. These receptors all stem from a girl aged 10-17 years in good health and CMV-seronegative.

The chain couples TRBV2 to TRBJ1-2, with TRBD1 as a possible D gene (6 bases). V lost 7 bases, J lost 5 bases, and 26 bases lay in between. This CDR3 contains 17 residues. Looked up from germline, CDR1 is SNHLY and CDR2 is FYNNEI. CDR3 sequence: CASIPDATGIVSYGYTF. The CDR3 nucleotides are TGTGCCAGCATACCCGATGCCACAGGGATAGTTTCGTATGGCTACACCTTC.

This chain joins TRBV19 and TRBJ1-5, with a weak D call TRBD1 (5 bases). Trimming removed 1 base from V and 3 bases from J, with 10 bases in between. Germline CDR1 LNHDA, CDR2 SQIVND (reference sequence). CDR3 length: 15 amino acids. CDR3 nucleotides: TGTGCCAGTAGTATAGGGTCAGGGAACAATCAGCCCCAGCATTTT. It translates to CASSIGSGNNQPQHF. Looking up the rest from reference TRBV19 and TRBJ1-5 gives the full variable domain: DGGITQSPKYLFRKEGQNVTLSCEQNLNHDAMYWYRQDPGQGLRLIYYSQIVNDFQKGDIAEGYSVSREKKESFPLTVTSAQKNPTAFYLCASSIGSGNNQPQHFGDGTRLSIL.

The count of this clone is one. CDR3 in amino acids: CASSESSLAGATDTQYF. The CDR3 coding sequence is TGCGCCAGCAGTGAGTCGAGCCTAGCGGGGGCAACAGATACGCAGTATTTT. The chain employs TRBV10-2 and TRBJ2-3; 10 bases are shared with TRBD2. Germline trimming cut 0 bases from V and 3 bases from J; bases unmatched to any gene: 6. Germline V gene lookup returns CDR1 WSHSY and CDR2 SAAADI. CDR3 size: 17 residues.

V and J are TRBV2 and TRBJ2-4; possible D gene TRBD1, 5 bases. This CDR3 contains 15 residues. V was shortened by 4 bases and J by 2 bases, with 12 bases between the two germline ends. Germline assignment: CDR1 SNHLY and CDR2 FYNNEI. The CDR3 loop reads CASSGVRVTKNIQYF. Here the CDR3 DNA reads TGTGCCAGCAGTGGGGTCAGGGTAACCAAAAACATTCAGTACTTC.

CDR3 sequence: CASSQGTYRTGRETQYF. The CDR3 DNA reads TGCGCCAGCAGCCAAGGGACTTACCGGACAGGGCGGGAGACCCAGTACTTC. The chain employs TRBV4-3 and TRBJ2-5, with 8 bases fitting TRBD1. V was pared by 1 base and J by 5 bases, with 12 bases of the junction left unmatched. Looked up from germline, CDR1 is LGHNA and CDR2 is YSLEER. This CDR3 spans 17 amino acids.

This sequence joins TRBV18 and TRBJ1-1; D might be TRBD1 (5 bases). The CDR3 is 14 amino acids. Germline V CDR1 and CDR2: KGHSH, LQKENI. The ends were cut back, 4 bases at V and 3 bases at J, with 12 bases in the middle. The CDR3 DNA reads TGTGCCAGCTCACTCGACAGAATATACACTGAAGCTTTCTTT. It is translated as CASSLDRIYTEAFF.

The CDR3 region has the DNA TGTGCCAGCAGTACGGGGGAGACCCAGTACTTC. Protein: CASSTGETQYF. The chain joins TRBV27 to TRBJ2-5; possible D gene TRBD2, 5 bases. From germline, CDR1 is MNHEY and CDR2 SMNVEV (reference sequence). Trimming shortened V by 5 bases and J by 5 bases, and 6 bases separated the two germline ends. The CDR3 consists of 11 residues.

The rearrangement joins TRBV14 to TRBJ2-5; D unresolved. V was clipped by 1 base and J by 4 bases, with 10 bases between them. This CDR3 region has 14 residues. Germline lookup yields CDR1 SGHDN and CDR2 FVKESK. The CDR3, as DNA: TGTGCCAGCAGCCAAGCCCCCGCCAGAGAGACCCAGTACTTC. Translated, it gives CASSQAPARETQYF.

The CDR3 here is CASSLGSAGLLAVDQFF. The CDR3 DNA follows: TGTGCCAGCAGTTTAGGCAGCGCGGGACTCCTGGCGGTGGACCAGTTCTTC. The gene calls are TRBV28 and TRBJ2-1; possible D gene TRBD2, 6 bases. V was trimmed by 2 bases and J by 13 bases, leaving 27 bases between them. Looked up from germline, CDR1 is MDHEN and CDR2 is SYDVKM. The CDR3 totals 17 residues.

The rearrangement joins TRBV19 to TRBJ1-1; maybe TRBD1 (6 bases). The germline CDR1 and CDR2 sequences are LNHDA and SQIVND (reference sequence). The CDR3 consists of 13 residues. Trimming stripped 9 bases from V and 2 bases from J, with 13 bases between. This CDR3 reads CASTGILNTEAFF. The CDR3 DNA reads TGTGCCAGCACAGGGATTTTAAACACTGAAGCTTTCTTT.

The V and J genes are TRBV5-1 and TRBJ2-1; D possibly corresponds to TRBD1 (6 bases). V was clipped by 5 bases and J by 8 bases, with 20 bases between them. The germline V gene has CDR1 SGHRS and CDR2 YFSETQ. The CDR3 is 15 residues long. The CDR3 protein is CASSKLRHRVHEQFF. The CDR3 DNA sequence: TGCGCCAGCAGTAAACTACGGCACAGGGTCCATGAGCAGTTCTTC.

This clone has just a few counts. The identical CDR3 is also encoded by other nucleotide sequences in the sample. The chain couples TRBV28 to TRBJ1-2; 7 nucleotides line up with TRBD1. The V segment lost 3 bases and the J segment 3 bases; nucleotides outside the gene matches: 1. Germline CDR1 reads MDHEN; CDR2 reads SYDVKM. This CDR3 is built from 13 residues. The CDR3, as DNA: TGTGCCAGCAGTTTGGGGACAGACTATGGCTACACCTTC. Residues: CASSLGTDYGYTF.

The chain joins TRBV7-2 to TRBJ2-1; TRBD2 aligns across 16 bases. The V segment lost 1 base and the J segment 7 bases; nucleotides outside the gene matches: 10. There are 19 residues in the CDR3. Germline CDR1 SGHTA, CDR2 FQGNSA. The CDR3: CASSLVGLAGGRGLNEQFF. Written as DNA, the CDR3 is TGTGCCAGCAGCTTAGTGGGACTAGCGGGGGGGCGGGGTTTGAATGAGCAGTTCTTC. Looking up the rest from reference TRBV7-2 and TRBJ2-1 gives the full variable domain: GAGVSQSPSNKVTEKGKDVELRCDPISGHTALYWYRQSLGQGLEFLIYFQGNSAPDKSGLPSDRFSAERTGGSVSTLTIQRTQQEDSAVYLCASSLVGLAGGRGLNEQFFGPGTRLTVL.

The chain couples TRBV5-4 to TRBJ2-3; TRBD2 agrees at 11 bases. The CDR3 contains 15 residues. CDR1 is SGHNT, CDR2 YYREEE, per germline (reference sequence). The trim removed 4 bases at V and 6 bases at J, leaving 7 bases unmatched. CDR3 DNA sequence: TGTGCCAGCAGCCGGAGGGCTAGCGGGAGGGATACGCAGTATTTT. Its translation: CASSRRASGRDTQYF.

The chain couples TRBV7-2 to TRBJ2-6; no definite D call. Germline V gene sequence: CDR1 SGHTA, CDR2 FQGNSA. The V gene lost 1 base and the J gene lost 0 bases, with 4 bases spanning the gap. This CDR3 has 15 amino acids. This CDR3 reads CASSLGLSGANVLTF. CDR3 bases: TGTGCCAGCAGCTTAGGGCTCTCTGGGGCCAACGTCCTGACTTTC.

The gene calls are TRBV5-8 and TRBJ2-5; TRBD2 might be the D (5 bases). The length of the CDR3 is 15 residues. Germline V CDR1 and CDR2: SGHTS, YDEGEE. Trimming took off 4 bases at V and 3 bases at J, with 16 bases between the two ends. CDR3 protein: CASSPKTKTKETQYF. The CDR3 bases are TGTGCCAGCAGCCCGAAGACTAAGACCAAAGAGACCCAGTACTTC.

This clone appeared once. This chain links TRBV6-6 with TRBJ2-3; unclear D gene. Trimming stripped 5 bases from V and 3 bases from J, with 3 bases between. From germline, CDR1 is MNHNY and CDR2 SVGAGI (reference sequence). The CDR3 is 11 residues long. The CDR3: CASSRTDTQYF. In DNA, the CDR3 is TGTGCCAGCAGTCGGACAGATACGCAGTATTTT.

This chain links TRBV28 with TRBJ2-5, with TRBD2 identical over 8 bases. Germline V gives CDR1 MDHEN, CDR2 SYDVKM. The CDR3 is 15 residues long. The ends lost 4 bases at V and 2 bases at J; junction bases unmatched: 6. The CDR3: CASSSLSSGQETQYF. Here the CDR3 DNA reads TGTGCCAGCAGTTCTCTATCTAGCGGGCAAGAGACCCAGTACTTC.

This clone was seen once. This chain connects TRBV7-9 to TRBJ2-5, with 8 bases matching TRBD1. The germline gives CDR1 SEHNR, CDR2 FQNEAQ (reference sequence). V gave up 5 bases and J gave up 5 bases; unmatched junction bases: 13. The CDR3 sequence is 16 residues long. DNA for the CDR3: TGTGCCAGCAGCCTTAGACCGGACAGGGAAAAGGAGACCCAGTACTTC. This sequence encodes CASSLRPDREKETQYF. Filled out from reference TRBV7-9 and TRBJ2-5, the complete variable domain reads DTGVSQNPRHKITKRGQNVTFRCDPISEHNRLYWYRQTLGQGPEFLTYFQNEAQLEKSRLLSDRFSAERPKGSFSTLEIQRTEQGDSAMYLCASSLRPDREKETQYFGPGTRLLVL.

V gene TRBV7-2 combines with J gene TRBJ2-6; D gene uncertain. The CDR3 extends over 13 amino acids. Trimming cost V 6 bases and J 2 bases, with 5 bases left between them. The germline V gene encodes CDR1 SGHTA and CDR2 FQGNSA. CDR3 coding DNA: TGTGCCAGCAGACTAACTGGGGCCAACGTCCTGACTTTC. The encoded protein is CASRLTGANVLTF.

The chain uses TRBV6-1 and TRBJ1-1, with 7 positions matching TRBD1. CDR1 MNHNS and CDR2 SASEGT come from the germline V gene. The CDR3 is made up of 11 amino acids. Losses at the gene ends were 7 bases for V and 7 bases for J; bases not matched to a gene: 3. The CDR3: CASTHRGEAFF. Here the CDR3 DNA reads TGTGCCAGCACCCACAGGGGTGAAGCTTTCTTT.

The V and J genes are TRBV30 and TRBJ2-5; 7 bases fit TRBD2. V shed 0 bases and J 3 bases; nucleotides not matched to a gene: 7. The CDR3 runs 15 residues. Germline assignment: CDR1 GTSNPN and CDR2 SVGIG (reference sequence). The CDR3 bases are TGTGCCTGGAGTGTAGGGGCTAGCGGAAAAGAGACCCAGTACTTC. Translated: CAWSVGASGKETQYF. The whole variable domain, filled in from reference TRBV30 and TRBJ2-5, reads SQTIHQWPATLVQPVGSPLSLECTVEGTSNPNLYWYRQAAGRGLQLLFYSVGIGQISSEVPQNLSASRPQDRQFILSSKKLLLSDSGFYLCAWSVGASGKETQYFGPGTRLLVL.

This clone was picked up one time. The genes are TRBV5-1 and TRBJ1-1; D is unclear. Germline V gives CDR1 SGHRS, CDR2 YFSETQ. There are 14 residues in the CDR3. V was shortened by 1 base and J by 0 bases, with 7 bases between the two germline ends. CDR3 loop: CASSLYGVNTEAFF. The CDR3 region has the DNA TGCGCCAGCAGCTTGTATGGAGTGAACACTGAAGCTTTCTTT.

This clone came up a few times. The CDR3 reads CASRQTGSPTEAFF. The DNA for the CDR3 is TGTGCCAGCAGACAGACAGGGTCCCCCACTGAAGCTTTCTTT. The chain couples TRBV6-5 to TRBJ1-1; 7 bases line up with TRBD1. The CDR3 has 14 amino acids. Unmatched junction bases numbered 8, after V lost 6 bases and J lost 4 bases. Germline V gene lookup returns CDR1 MNHEY and CDR2 SVGAGI.